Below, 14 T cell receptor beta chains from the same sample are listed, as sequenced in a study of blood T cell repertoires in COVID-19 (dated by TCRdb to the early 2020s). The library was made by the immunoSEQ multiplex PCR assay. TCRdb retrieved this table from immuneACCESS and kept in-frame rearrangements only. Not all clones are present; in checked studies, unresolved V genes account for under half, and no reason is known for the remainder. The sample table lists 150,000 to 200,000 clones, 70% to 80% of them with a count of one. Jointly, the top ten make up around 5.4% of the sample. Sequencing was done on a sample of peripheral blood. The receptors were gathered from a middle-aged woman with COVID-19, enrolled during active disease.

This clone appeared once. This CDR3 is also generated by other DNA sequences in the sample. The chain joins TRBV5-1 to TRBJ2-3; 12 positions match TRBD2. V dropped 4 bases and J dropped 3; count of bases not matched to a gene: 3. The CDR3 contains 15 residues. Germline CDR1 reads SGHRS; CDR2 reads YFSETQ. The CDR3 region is CASSLTSGGTDTQYF. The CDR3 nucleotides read TGCGCCAGCAGCCTGACTAGCGGGGGAACAGATACGCAGTATTTT.

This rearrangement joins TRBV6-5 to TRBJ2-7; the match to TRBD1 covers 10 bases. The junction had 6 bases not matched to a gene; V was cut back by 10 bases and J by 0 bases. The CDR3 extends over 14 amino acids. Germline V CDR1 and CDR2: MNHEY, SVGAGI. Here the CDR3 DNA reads TGTGCCACCCGAGGGACAGGGGACTCCTACGAGCAGTACTTC. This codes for CATRGTGDSYEQYF.

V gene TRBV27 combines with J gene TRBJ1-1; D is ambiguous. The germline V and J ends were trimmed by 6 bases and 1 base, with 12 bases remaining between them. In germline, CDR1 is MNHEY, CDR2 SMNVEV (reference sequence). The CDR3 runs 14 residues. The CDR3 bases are TGTGCCAGCAGGGAACTAGCCCCGAACACTGAAGCTTTCTTT. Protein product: CASRELAPNTEAFF.

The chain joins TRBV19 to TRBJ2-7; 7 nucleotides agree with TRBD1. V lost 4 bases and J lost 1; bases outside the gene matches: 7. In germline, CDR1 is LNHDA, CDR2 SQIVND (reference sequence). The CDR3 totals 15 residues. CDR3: CASSTGTVQSYEQYF. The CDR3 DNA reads TGTGCCAGTAGTACCGGGACAGTCCAGTCCTACGAGCAGTACTTC.

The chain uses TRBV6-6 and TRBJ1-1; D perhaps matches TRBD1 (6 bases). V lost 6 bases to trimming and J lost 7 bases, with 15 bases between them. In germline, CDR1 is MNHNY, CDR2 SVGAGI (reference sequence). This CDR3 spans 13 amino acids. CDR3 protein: CASRRAGGDEAFF. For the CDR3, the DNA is TGTGCCAGCAGGCGAGCGGGGGGCGATGAAGCTTTCTTT.

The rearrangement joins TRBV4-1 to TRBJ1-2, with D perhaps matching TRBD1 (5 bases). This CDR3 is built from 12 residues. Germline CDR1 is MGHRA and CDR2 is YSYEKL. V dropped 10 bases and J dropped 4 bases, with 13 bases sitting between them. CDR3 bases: TGCGCCACCTTCGACAGTCTCTATGGCTACACCTTC. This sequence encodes CATFDSLYGYTF.

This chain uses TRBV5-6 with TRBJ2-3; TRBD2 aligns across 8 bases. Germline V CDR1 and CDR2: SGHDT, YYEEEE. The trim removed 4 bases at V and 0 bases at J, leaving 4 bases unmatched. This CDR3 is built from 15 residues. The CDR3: CASSPLAGSTDTQYF. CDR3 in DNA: TGTGCCAGCAGCCCCTTAGCGGGGAGCACAGATACGCAGTATTTT.

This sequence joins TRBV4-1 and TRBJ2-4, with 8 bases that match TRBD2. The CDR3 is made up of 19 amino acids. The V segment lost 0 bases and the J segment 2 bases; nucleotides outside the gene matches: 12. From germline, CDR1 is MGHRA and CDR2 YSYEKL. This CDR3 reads CASSQEGGGRYSSKNIQYF. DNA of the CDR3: TGCGCCAGCAGCCAAGAGGGTGGCGGGAGGTACTCTTCCAAAAACATTCAGTACTTC.

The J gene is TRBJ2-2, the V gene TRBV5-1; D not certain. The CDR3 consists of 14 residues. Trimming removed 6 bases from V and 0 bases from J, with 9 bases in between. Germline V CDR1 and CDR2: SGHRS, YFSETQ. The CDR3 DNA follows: TGCGCCAGCACTGCTAATTCGAACACCGGGGAGCTGTTTTTT. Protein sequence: CASTANSNTGELFF.

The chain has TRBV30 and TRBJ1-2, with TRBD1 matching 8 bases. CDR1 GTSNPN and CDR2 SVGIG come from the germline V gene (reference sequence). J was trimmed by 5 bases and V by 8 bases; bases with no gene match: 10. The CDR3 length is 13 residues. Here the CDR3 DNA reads TGTGCCCGCGGACAGGGCCAGGGGTATGGCTACACCTTC. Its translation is CARGQGQGYGYTF. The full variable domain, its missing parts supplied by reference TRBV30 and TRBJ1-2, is SQTIHQWPATLVQPVGSPLSLECTVEGTSNPNLYWYRQAAGRGLQLLFYSVGIGQISSEVPQNLSASRPQDRQFILSSKKLLLSDSGFYLCARGQGQGYGYTFGSGTRLTVV.

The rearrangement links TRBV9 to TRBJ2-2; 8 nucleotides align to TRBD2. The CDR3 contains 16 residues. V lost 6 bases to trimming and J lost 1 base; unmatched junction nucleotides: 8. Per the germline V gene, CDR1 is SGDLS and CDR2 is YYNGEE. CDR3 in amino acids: CASTPVGGGNTGELFF. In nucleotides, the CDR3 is TGTGCCAGCACCCCCGTCGGGGGGGGGAACACCGGGGAGCTGTTTTTT.

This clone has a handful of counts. Written as DNA, the CDR3 is TGTGCCAGTAGTATCTCTCGGGAGTACTATGGCTACACCTTC. Amino acid sequence: CASSISREYYGYTF. V and J are TRBV19 and TRBJ1-2; D is unresolved. Germline-derived CDR1 and CDR2 are LNHDA and SQIVND (reference sequence). Trimming cost V 3 bases and J 3 bases, with 11 bases left between them. The CDR3 length is 14 residues.

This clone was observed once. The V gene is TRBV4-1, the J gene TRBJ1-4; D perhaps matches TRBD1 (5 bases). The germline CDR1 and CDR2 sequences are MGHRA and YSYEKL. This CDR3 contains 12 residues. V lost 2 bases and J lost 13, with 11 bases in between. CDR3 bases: TGCGCCAGCAGCCAATCGGGGGTTGGACTGTTTTTT. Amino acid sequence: CASSQSGVGLFF.

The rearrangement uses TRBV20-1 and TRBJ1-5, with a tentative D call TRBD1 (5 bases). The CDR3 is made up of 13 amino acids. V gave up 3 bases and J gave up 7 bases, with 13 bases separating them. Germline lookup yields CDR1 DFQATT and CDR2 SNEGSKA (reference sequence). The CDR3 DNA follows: TGCAGTGCTAGTCTCAGGGTAAACCAGCCCCAGCATTTT. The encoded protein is CSASLRVNQPQHF.